The rows below give T cell receptor beta chains drawn from one sample of a study of shared clonotypes between healthy human individuals. The protocol was immunoSEQ multiplex PCR, while the TCRdb copy is restricted to in-frame clones and leaves out a portion. The sample lists more than 600,000 clones; 92% were seen once. Sequencing used naive CD8+ T cells sorted from blood. These receptors were taken from a man aged 25-45 years in good health. Both conserved end residues are part of each CDR3. A D gene is named only where the DNA matches it firmly. Size tells how often a clone was seen (once, few, many) or the class of an expanded clone, and some rows leave it out.

clone size	D gene	CDR3 length	V gene	J gene	CDR3 DNA	CDR3 protein
.	.	17	TRBV2	TRBJ1-5	TGTGCCAGCAGTGAAGGGGTAAGGGGGAATAGCAATCAGCCCCAGCATTTT	CASSEGVRGNSNQPQHF
.	TRBD2	15	TRBV4-1	TRBJ2-7	TGCGCCAGCAGCCCCCGACTAGCGGGAGTCTACGAGCAGTACTTC	CASSPRLAGVYEQYF
.	.	12	TRBV11-2	TRBJ2-1	TGTGCCAGCAGCCTCGACTGGAATGAGCAGTTCTTC	CASSLDWNEQFF
.	.	13	TRBV7-8	TRBJ1-5	TGTGCCAGCAGCAGGGGTGGCAATCAGCCCCAGCATTTT	CASSRGGNQPQHF
.	.	15	TRBV2	TRBJ2-1	TGTGCCAGCAGTGAAAGGCGGAGCGCGTTGAATGAGCAGTTCTTC	CASSERRSALNEQFF
.	.	15	TRBV14	TRBJ2-7	TGTGCCAGCAGCCAAGTTGAGGTTTCGGTCGACGAGCAGTACTTC	CASSQVEVSVDEQYF
once	.	18	TRBV7-2	TRBJ1-3	TGTGCCAGCACCCATGGGGGGGGCGCCCCCGGATCTGGAAACACCATATATTTT	CASTHGGGAPGSGNTIYF
.	.	15	TRBV10-3	TRBJ2-2	TGTGCCATCAGTGAGCTAAACTCGGACGCCGGGGAGCTGTTTTTT	CAISELNSDAGELFF
.	TRBD1	15	TRBV4-3	TRBJ2-7	TGCGCCAGCAGCCAAGATAAGACAGGGTTGTACGAGCAGTACTTC	CASSQDKTGLYEQYF
.	.	15	TRBV2	TRBJ2-1	TGTGCCAGCTGGGGAACGACGGCCCTCAGCAATGAGCAGTTCTTC	CASWGTTALSNEQFF
.	TRBD2	14	TRBV19	TRBJ2-7	TGTGCCAGTAGTAAAGCGGGAGGAGACTACGAGCAGTACTTC	CASSKAGGDYEQYF
.	.	13	TRBV7-9	TRBJ2-7	TGTGCCAGCAGCCCTCAGGGGGGCTACGAGCAGTACTTC	CASSPQGGYEQYF
.	.	19	TRBV4-1	TRBJ2-1	TGCGCCAGCAGCCAAGTTGCCCCGTCTGGGCGGGAACTCTACAATGAGCAGTTCTTC	CASSQVAPSGRELYNEQFF
.	.	15	TRBV7-9	TRBJ2-1	TGTGCCAGCAGCTTTAGCGCGAGCTCCTACAATGAGCAGTTCTTC	CASSFSASSYNEQFF
.	.	14	TRBV18	TRBJ2-5	TGTGCCAGCTCACCGGCACCACCCCAAGAGACCCAGTACTTC	CASSPAPPQETQYF
.	.	11	TRBV2	TRBJ1-1	TGTGCCAGCAGTCGACAAACCGAAGCTTTCTTT	CASSRQTEAFF
.	.	13	TRBV11-2	TRBJ2-1	TGTGCCAGCAGCTTACGAGGTGAAAATGAGCAGTTCTTC	CASSLRGENEQFF
.	.	15	TRBV27	TRBJ2-2	TGTGCCAGCAGTTTCAAAGCGGCTAACACCGGGGAGCTGTTTTTT	CASSFKAANTGELFF
.	.	16	TRBV28	TRBJ2-2	TGTGCCAGCAGTTTATTGGGGCCCGCGAACACCGGGGAGCTGTTTTTT	CASSLLGPANTGELFF
.	.	17	TRBV25-1	TRBJ2-1	TGTGCCAGCAGTGGCCTCACCAGAGACCACAACTACAATGAGCAGTTCTTC	CASSGLTRDHNYNEQFF
.	.	13	TRBV4-1	TRBJ2-7	TGCGCCAGCAGCCAGGCCGTGGGTGTCGAGCAGTACTTC	CASSQAVGVEQYF
.	.	14	TRBV7-3	TRBJ2-3	TGTGCCAGCAGCCCCTACGGGAGCTCAGATACGCAGTATTTT	CASSPYGSSDTQYF
.	TRBD2	15	TRBV4-3	TRBJ2-1	TGCGCCAGCAGCCCAAGCGGGAGTAACGGCAATGAGCAGTTCTTC	CASSPSGSNGNEQFF
.	TRBD2	17	TRBV5-1	TRBJ2-1	TGCGCCAGCAGCTTGGGACTGGCGGGAGGCCCTGTAATAGAGCAGTTCTTC	CASSLGLAGGPVIEQFF
.	.	14	TRBV16	TRBJ2-5	TGTGCCAGCAGCCAGTCGACAGGCCAAGAGACCCAGTACTTC	CASSQSTGQETQYF
.	.	12	TRBV29-1	TRBJ1-1	TGCAGCGCCACACAGGGTGTGGGTGAAGCTTTCTTT	CSATQGVGEAFF
once	.	11	TRBV29-1	TRBJ2-2	TGCAGCGTAGAGATGGCCGGGGAGCTGTTTTTT	CSVEMAGELFF
.	.	16	TRBV11-1	TRBJ2-7	TGTGCCAGCAGCTCCCTTGGCGGGACAGAATTATACGAGCAGTACTTC	CASSSLGGTELYEQYF
once	TRBD2	14	TRBV27	TRBJ2-7	TGTGCCAGCAGTTTATCTAGCGGGAGGGGGGAGCAGTACTTC	CASSLSSGRGEQYF
.	TRBD1	14	TRBV9	TRBJ1-2	TGTGCCAGCAGCTTCGGGACAGACAGCTATGGCTACACCTTC	CASSFGTDSYGYTF
.	.	14	TRBV19	TRBJ1-2	TGTGCCAGTAGTACGCGGGACGGATCCTATGGCTACACCTTC	CASSTRDGSYGYTF
.	TRBD2	14	TRBV7-9	TRBJ2-7	TGTGCCAGCAGCTCCCGGACTAGCGGGGGCGAGCAGTACTTC	CASSSRTSGGEQYF
once	TRBD2	14	TRBV25-1	TRBJ2-7	TGTGCCAGTTCCCATGGGGCGGGAGTTTACGAGCAGTACTTC	CASSHGAGVYEQYF
.	TRBD1	14	TRBV2	TRBJ2-7	TGTGCCAGCAGTGGTGCGGGACAGGCGTACGAGCAGTACTTC	CASSGAGQAYEQYF
.	TRBD1	16	TRBV18	TRBJ2-7	TGTGCCAGCTCACAAGGAACAGGGGGCGCCCACTACGAGCAGTACTTC	CASSQGTGGAHYEQYF
.	.	10	TRBV29-1	TRBJ2-1	TGCAGCGATGGGTTGGGTGAGCAGTTCTTC	CSDGLGEQFF
.	TRBD1	15	TRBV15	TRBJ1-1	TGTGCCACCCACCGGGGACAGGGGATAAACACTGAAGCTTTCTTT	CATHRGQGINTEAFF
.	TRBD2	17	TRBV11-2	TRBJ2-3	TGTGCCAGCAGCTTAGGCAGTAGCGGGAGTTTTACAGATACGCAGTATTTT	CASSLGSSGSFTDTQYF
once	.	16	TRBV7-8	TRBJ1-6	TGTGCCAGCAGCAAGGGGCAGAGCTCCTATAATTCACCCCTCCACTTT	CASSKGQSSYNSPLHF
.	.	15	TRBV19	TRBJ2-1	TGTGCCAGTAGCCTAAACAGGGTGGTATACAATGAGCAGTTCTTC	CASSLNRVVYNEQFF